One and the same sample provided the 30 T cell receptor beta chains below, sequenced in a study of cytomegalovirus exposure and HLA in healthy donors. Researchers ran the PCR with 60 Vbeta and 13 Jbeta primers. The table came from immunoSEQ multiplex PCR; TCRdb's copy has only in-frame clones and leaves some out. Of 180,000 or so clones listed, more than 60% are singletons. The sequencing sample was made of PBMCs. The receptors stem from a young man in good health and CMV-seronegative.

The chain uses TRBV30 and TRBJ2-3; 7 bases are shared with TRBD2. The ends lost 1 base at V and 5 bases at J; junction bases unmatched: 12. CDR1 GTSNPN and CDR2 SVGIG come from the germline V gene (reference sequence). CDR3 length equals 16 residues. Here the CDR3 DNA reads TGTGCCTGGAGTGCGCTGACTAGCCGGAGACTAGATACGCAGTATTTT. Translation: CAWSALTSRRLDTQYF.

This clone was observed once. V is TRBV6-5 and J is TRBJ2-7; D may be TRBD1 (6 bases). This CDR3 is 15 amino acids long. CDR1 MNHEY and CDR2 SVGAGI come from the germline V gene. The ends were cut back, 5 bases at V and 6 bases at J, with 20 bases in the middle. CDR3 protein: CASSPGVWGPSEQYF. CDR3 DNA: TGTGCCAGCAGTCCCGGCGTTTGGGGGCCTTCCGAGCAGTACTTC.

V is TRBV5-1 and J is TRBJ2-1, with TRBD1 identical over 9 bases. CDR1 and CDR2 from the germline V gene are SGHRS and YFSETQ. The length of the CDR3 is 16 residues. V dropped 3 bases and J dropped 5; count of bases not matched to a gene: 9. The CDR3 is CASSSKWTGDHNEQFF. In DNA form, the CDR3 reads TGCGCCAGCAGCTCAAAATGGACAGGGGACCACAATGAGCAGTTCTTC.

The rearrangement uses TRBV7-9 and TRBJ2-2, with TRBD1 as a possible D gene (5 bases). Between the trimmed V and J ends, which lost 6 bases and 1 base, there was a span of 12 bases. The CDR3 has 15 residues. Germline CDR1 is SEHNR and CDR2 is FQNEAQ (reference sequence). In nucleotides, the CDR3 is TGTGCCAGCAGTCTTTCTCAGGGGAACACCGGGGAGCTGTTTTTT. Translation gives CASSLSQGNTGELFF.

This sequence joins TRBV28 and TRBJ1-1; a possible D gene is TRBD1 (6 bases). Trimming left V 6 bases short and J 4 bases short, with 12 bases between. Germline V gives CDR1 MDHEN, CDR2 SYDVKM. The CDR3 is 13 amino acids. CDR3 coding DNA: TGTGCCAGCAGCCAGGGAGGGGGCACTGAAGCTTTCTTT. This sequence encodes CASSQGGGTEAFF.

V and J are TRBV28 and TRBJ2-3, with 7 bases matching TRBD2. V dropped 2 bases and J dropped 11; count of bases not matched to a gene: 4. CDR1 is MDHEN and CDR2 is SYDVKM in the germline V gene. This CDR3 region has 12 residues. The DNA for the CDR3 is TGTGCCAGCAGTTTAGGGAGGGTAGGGCAGTATTTT. Translation: CASSLGRVGQYF.

CDR3 sequence reads: CASNPISGGSTSTDTQYF. The CDR3 DNA sequence: TGTGCCAGCAACCCTATAAGCGGCGGGAGTACTAGCACAGATACGCAGTATTTT. The chain couples TRBV7-9 to TRBJ2-3, with TRBD2 identical over 7 bases. V lost 7 bases to trimming and J lost 0 bases; unmatched junction nucleotides: 16. Germline loops: CDR1 SEHNR, CDR2 FQNEAQ (reference sequence). The CDR3 has 18 residues.

V gene TRBV5-4 combines with J gene TRBJ2-2, with TRBD2 matching 7 bases. CDR3 length equals 16 residues. J gave up 1 base and V 4 bases, and 7 bases lay outside the gene matches. CDR1 and CDR2 (germline): SGHNT, YYREEE (reference sequence). This CDR3 reads CASSPKTSRNTGELFF. CDR3 coding DNA: TGTGCCAGCAGCCCTAAGACTAGCAGGAACACCGGGGAGCTGTTTTTT.

The chain recombines TRBV30 with TRBJ2-4; D gene unclear. Germline CDR1 is GTSNPN and CDR2 is SVGIG (reference sequence). CDR3 length equals 12 residues. V gave up 7 bases and J gave up 5 bases, with 12 bases separating them. CDR3 nucleotides: TGTGCCTCAGCACAGAGTCAAAACATTCAGTACTTC. It encodes CASAQSQNIQYF.

The rearrangement uses TRBV28 and TRBJ1-1; TRBD1 matches at 7 bases. The V gene end was trimmed by 4 bases and the J gene end by 1 base; junction bases not matched to a gene: 3. The CDR3 is 14 residues long. Germline CDR1 reads MDHEN; CDR2 reads SYDVKM. The chain's CDR3 is CASSSGGTNTEAFF. The CDR3 region has the DNA TGTGCCAGCAGTTCAGGGGGGACGAACACTGAAGCTTTCTTT.

This clone was recorded once. J is TRBJ1-1 and V is TRBV7-6; the D gene is possibly TRBD1 (5 bases). Germline V gives CDR1 SGHVS, CDR2 FNYEAQ. The CDR3 spans 12 residues. Trimming removed 1 base from V and 6 bases from J, with 6 bases in between. CDR3 loop: CASSLGGPEAFF. The CDR3 region has the DNA TGTGCCAGCAGCTTAGGGGGCCCTGAAGCTTTCTTT.

This clone showed up just a few times. V and J are TRBV5-6 and TRBJ1-1, with TRBD1 as a possible D gene (6 bases). The ends were cut back, 0 bases at V and 5 bases at J, with 14 bases in the middle. CDR3 length: 15 residues. Germline loops: CDR1 SGHDT, CDR2 YYEEEE. CDR3: CASSLERGWETEAFF. For the CDR3, the DNA is TGTGCCAGCAGCTTGGAAAGGGGGTGGGAGACTGAAGCTTTCTTT. Full variable domain (outside the CDR3, taken from reference TRBV5-6 and TRBJ1-1): DAGVTQSPTHLIKTRGQQVTLRCSPKSGHDTVSWYQQALGQGPQFIFQYYEEEERQRGNFPDRFSGHQFPNYSSELNVNALLLGDSALYLCASSLERGWETEAFFGQGTRLTVV.

Here the CDR3 reads CASKDLRGGETQYF. CDR3 DNA: TGCGCCAGCAAGGATCTCAGGGGCGGGGAGACCCAGTACTTC. This sequence joins TRBV10-1 and TRBJ2-5; D might be TRBD1 (6 bases). Germline assignment: CDR1 WNHNN and CDR2 SYGVQD (reference sequence). V shed 7 bases and J shed 5 bases, with 17 bases lying between them. The CDR3 runs 14 residues.

This chain connects TRBV7-9 to TRBJ1-2, with 9 bases matching TRBD1. The CDR3 spans 18 residues. The V gene's germline CDR1 is SEHNR and CDR2 FQNEAQ (reference sequence). With 2 bases clipped from V and 6 bases from J, the junction kept 16 bases outside the gene matches. CDR3 DNA sequence: TGTGCCAGCAGCTTAACGTCGCCTCGACAGGGGGGTATAGATGGCTACACCTTC. Protein sequence: CASSLTSPRQGGIDGYTF. The whole variable domain, filled in from reference TRBV7-9 and TRBJ1-2, reads DTGVSQNPRHKITKRGQNVTFRCDPISEHNRLYWYRQTLGQGPEFLTYFQNEAQLEKSRLLSDRFSAERPKGSFSTLEIQRTEQGDSAMYLCASSLTSPRQGGIDGYTFGSGTRLTVV.

Details on this clone: At one end the junction does not follow the germline gene, possibly because of a read error. The V gene is TRBV7-9, the J gene TRBJ2-5; D not certain. The CDR3 has 16 residues. Germline V CDR1 and CDR2: SEHNR, FQNEAQ (reference sequence). The CDR3 region has the DNA TGTTCCAGCAGCCCTGTCGAGTATAGCCACCAAGAGACCCAGTACTTC. As protein: CSSSPVEYSHQETQYF. The full variable domain, with the rest looked up from reference TRBV7-9 and TRBJ2-5, is DTGVSQNPRHKITKRGQNVTFRCDPISEHNRLYWYRQTLGQGPEFLTYFQNEAQLEKSRLLSDRFSAERPKGSFSTLEIQRTEQGDSAMYLCSSSPVEYSHQETQYFGPGTRLLVL.

V gene TRBV13 combines with J gene TRBJ2-1; 15 nucleotides match TRBD2. The CDR3 sequence is 18 residues long. Germline CDR1 reads PRHDT; CDR2 reads FYEKMQ (reference sequence). V gave up 5 bases and J gave up 3 bases; unmatched junction bases: 8. Here the CDR3 reads CASSLWTSGRAGYNEQFF. The CDR3, as DNA: TGTGCCAGCAGCCTATGGACTAGCGGGAGGGCCGGCTACAATGAGCAGTTCTTC.

The chain links TRBV5-1 to TRBJ2-1; 9 positions agree with TRBD1. J was trimmed by 6 bases and V by 4 bases; bases with no gene match: 8. CDR1 and CDR2 (germline): SGHRS, YFSETQ. This CDR3 is 15 amino acids long. CDR3: CASSRGGQGTNEQFF. DNA for the CDR3: TGCGCCAGCAGCAGGGGGGGACAGGGTACCAATGAGCAGTTCTTC.

V and J are TRBV9 and TRBJ2-5, with D possibly matching TRBD2 (5 bases). This CDR3 region has 14 residues. The germline V gene has CDR1 SGDLS and CDR2 YYNGEE. V shed 0 bases and J shed 5 bases, with 11 bases lying between them. The chain's CDR3 is CASSVGSRRETQYF. CDR3 DNA sequence: TGTGCCAGCAGCGTAGGGTCCAGGAGGGAGACCCAGTACTTC. The variable domain in full, completed from reference TRBV9 and TRBJ2-5, reads DSGVTQTPKHLITATGQRVTLRCSPRSGDLSVYWYQQSLDQGLQFLIQYYNGEERAKGNILERFSAQQFPDLHSELNLSSLELGDSALYFCASSVGSRRETQYFGPGTRLLVL.

V and J are TRBV4-3 and TRBJ2-2; a possible D gene is TRBD1 (5 bases). The CDR3 is 14 amino acids. The germline CDR1 and CDR2 sequences are LGHNA and YSLEER. V gave up 4 bases and J gave up 2 bases, with 8 bases separating them. The CDR3 spells CASSRGLNTGELFF. CDR3 DNA: TGCGCCAGCAGCCGGGGCTTAAACACCGGGGAGCTGTTTTTT.

The V call is TRBV6-1, the J call TRBJ2-3; 7 bases match TRBD1. Trimming cost V 9 bases and J 2 bases; bases outside gene matches: 11. CDR1 MNHNS and CDR2 SASEGT come from the germline V gene. This CDR3 region has 15 residues. The CDR3: CASRDRRRNTDTQYF. The CDR3 DNA is TGTGCCAGTAGGGACAGACGAAGGAACACAGATACGCAGTATTTT.

The rearrangement joins TRBV6-5 to TRBJ2-3; the D is unclear. The CDR3 is 15 residues long. The V end lost 0 bases, the J end lost 1 base, and 8 bases lay between the germline ends. Per the germline V gene, CDR1 is MNHEY and CDR2 is SVGAGI. The CDR3: CASSYSRMRTDTQYF. In DNA, the CDR3 is TGTGCCAGCAGTTACTCCAGGATGCGCACAGATACGCAGTATTTT.

Remarks on this clone: The junction and the germline gene differ at one end; a read error may be behind it. The chain recombines TRBV4-3 with TRBJ1-2, with 10 bases identical to TRBD1. Germline CDR1 is LGHNA and CDR2 is YSLEER. The CDR3 contains 15 residues. The CDR3 region has the DNA TGCGCCAGCAGCCAATCTCGACAGGGGGCGTATGGCTACCCCTTC. It codes for CASSQSRQGAYGYPF.

The chain links TRBV7-6 to TRBJ1-1, with a tentative D call TRBD1 (5 bases). This CDR3 spans 14 amino acids. V lost 5 bases and J 3 bases, leaving 13 bases between the germline ends. CDR1 and CDR2 (germline): SGHVS, FNYEAQ. CDR3 region: CASSISAGDTEAFF. Written as DNA, the CDR3 is TGTGCCAGCAGCATATCGGCGGGGGACACTGAAGCTTTCTTT.

This clone was counted only a few times. The rearrangement joins TRBV6-4 to TRBJ1-2; perhaps TRBD1 as D (5 bases). The CDR3 spans 14 residues. Germline V gives CDR1 MRHNA, CDR2 SNTAGT. V lost 4 bases, J lost 5 bases, and 14 bases lay in between. CDR3 coding DNA: TGTGCCAGCAGTGCAGGGTATGGTCGTTATGGCTACACCTTC. Encoded protein: CASSAGYGRYGYTF.

This clone turned up a few times. CDR3: CASSATGTSDTQYF. DNA for the CDR3: TGTGCCAGCAGTGCGACCGGGACTAGCGATACGCAGTATTTT. The V and J genes are TRBV6-5 and TRBJ2-3; 9 bases line up with TRBD2. Germline CDR1 is MNHEY and CDR2 is SVGAGI. The J segment lost 6 bases and the V segment lost 5 bases, leaving 6 bases of the junction unmatched. This CDR3 has 14 residues.

The chain has TRBV4-3 and TRBJ2-7; D perhaps matches TRBD2 (7 bases). The CDR3 sequence is 15 residues long. V dropped 0 bases and J dropped 9 bases, with 18 bases sitting between them. CDR1 is LGHNA, CDR2 YSLEER, per germline. The CDR3 DNA reads TGCGCCAGCAGCCAAGATGCAGGGAGGGGGATCGGGCAGTACTTC. This gives the protein CASSQDAGRGIGQYF.

This clone was picked up one time. The gene calls are TRBV9 and TRBJ2-7, with 7 bases that match TRBD1. The CDR3 runs 15 residues. Trimming took 1 base from V and 1 from J; bases not matched to a gene: 5. In germline, CDR1 is SGDLS, CDR2 YYNGEE. In DNA, the CDR3 is TGTGCCAGCAGCGTACATGCACAGGGGTCCTACGAGCAGTACTTC. Protein: CASSVHAQGSYEQYF.

This chain connects TRBV18 to TRBJ2-7, with 10 bases fitting TRBD1. Germline V gives CDR1 KGHSH, CDR2 LQKENI. The CDR3 consists of 16 residues. V was clipped by 3 bases and J by 6 bases; unmatched bases: 11. DNA of the CDR3: TGTGCCAGCTCACCCCAGACAGGGGGCACGGGAGGCGAGCAGTACTTC. Its protein is CASSPQTGGTGGEQYF.

The chain couples TRBV15 to TRBJ2-1; 15 bases match TRBD2. Trimming at V came to 3 bases and at J to 0 bases, leaving 6 bases not matched to a gene. The CDR3 runs to 19 residues. Per germline, CDR1 LNHNV and CDR2 YYDKDF (reference sequence). CDR3 sequence reads: CATSRTGLAGGISYNEQFF. The CDR3 DNA reads TGTGCCACCAGCAGGACGGGACTAGCGGGGGGAATCTCCTACAATGAGCAGTTCTTC.

This chain uses TRBV20-1 with TRBJ2-7, with 7 bases lining up with TRBD1. V dropped 5 bases and J dropped 3; count of bases not matched to a gene: 1. This CDR3 spans 11 amino acids. CDR1 is DFQATT and CDR2 is SNEGSKA in the germline V gene (reference sequence). The CDR3 DNA follows: TGCAGTGCTGGGACAGTCTACGAGCAGTACTTC. This translates into CSAGTVYEQYF.